This TCR beta chain appears in the sequencing data of a study of beta chain features in type 1 diabetes (dated by TCRdb to the late 2010s). Background on the whole study: Mean age, gender distribution, total cell number and subset yield did not differ between patients and healthy donors. A total of under 120,000,000 sorted cells were examined across all samples, and RNA yield correlated strongly with the number of cells per subset. Regulatory and stem cell-like memory subsets were obtained from only 8 patients and about eight healthy donors, while naive and central memory subsets were obtained from all 30 or so donors. The study compared the TCRB repertoires of sorted circulating CD4+ T cell subsets in recently diagnosed type 1 diabetes patients with those in matched healthy donors.

Points the paper makes about the study in general: HLA sub-analyses involved small numbers of individuals, so any influence of HLA type on TCRB rearrangement remained unresolved. PCR might favor shorter templates, but patient and control samples were amplified and corrected together, so any skew would affect both groups equally. Type 1 diabetes patients showed a moderate but significant shortening of TCRB CDR3 length in all four CD4+ subsets. At VDJ recombination sites, patients with type 1 diabetes made fewer insertions and deleted more nucleotides, a pattern implying thymic rearrangement abnormalities. Sequencing cDNA rather than genomic DNA could over-represent highly expressing activated cells, although activation and CD3 levels did not differ between groups. The naive, central memory and regulatory TCRB repertoires appeared to resemble one another more closely among patients than among healthy donors.

V is shortened by 7 bases, J by 3 bases, and the region joining them spans 13 bases. CDR1 and CDR2, looked up from the germline V gene, are SQVTM and ANQGSEA. The CDR3, from cysteine to phenylalanine, totals 12 residues. The kept DNA is CDR3 alone, 36 bases in frame from the first base. This clone turned up a few times. The specificity of this receptor is unknown. No clone much larger than this one lies a single base away; base qualities are absent. Each donor gave one peripheral blood draw, around 0.12 L on average, collected into heparinised tubes. Using a panel that included CD45RO, CCR7, CD25, CD127, CD95 and CD27, naive, central memory, regulatory and stem cell-like memory CD4+ T cells were sorted on a BD FACSAria II. Every sorted population had a purity above 95%. Right away, PBMCs were isolated by Lymphoprep density gradient centrifugation and were stained directly, with no culture step. To minimize batch effects, samples were stained and sorted in pairs, one healthy donor with one patient per experiment.

The entire isolated RNA was reverse transcribed using the High Capacity cDNA Reverse Transcription Kit, and thus expressed TCRB transcripts were sequenced. Deep immunoSEQ sequencing was performed on naive, central memory and regulatory T cell samples, with an average of around 3.5 million total reads per sample. Sorted cells were lysed in RLT buffer, and RNA was extracted using DNase-treated RNeasy Micro or Mini kits according to cell number. Each cell subset was processed on its own to prevent cross-contamination, while patient and healthy donor samples were processed together. The immunoSEQ multiplex PCR was used to amplify TCRB sequences from cDNA, generating 87-bp fragments that spanned the CDR3 region. Sequencing of the amplicons was performed on the Illumina HiSeq platform. In the authors' own workflow: PCR bias was computationally corrected using synthetic template baselines, reads within Hamming distance 2 were collapsed, and singletons that could not be merged were discarded. Reads were aligned against IMGT to assign V, D and J genes, CDR3 length and insertions or deletions at six rearrangement sites. Clonotype counts were normalized to sorted cell number within each subset before computing true diversity and Gini coefficients with the tcR R package. The overlap coefficient, calculated on TCRB nucleotide sequences, was used to measure repertoire sharing. TCRdb took this table from immuneACCESS and kept in-frame rearrangements with V and J called. Such tables lack part of the clones; where checked against another copy, unresolved V genes explain under half of the gap, and the rest is unexplained. V, J and clone size reflect that table, while D and trimming were determined from the DNA. Here the sample has 120,000 to 150,000 clones; about 12% occur a single time. The ten largest account for around 1.2% of the sample.

Material: central memory CD4+ T cells from blood. This chain is built from TRBV29-1 and TRBJ2-7, and the D gene may be TRBD1, 5 bases matching. This TCR was recovered from a young man with type 1 diabetes. This receptor carries the CDR3 CSGAWGGYEQYF. The nucleotide sequence reads TGCAGCGGTGCCTGGGGCGGCTACGAGCAGTACTTC.